This T cell receptor beta chain originates from a study of Ad26.COV2.S vaccination and SARS-CoV-2 variants. Background on the study: Once, or twice with 56 days between doses, Ad26.COV2.S was given intramuscularly. Broader study findings: Vaccinated individuals (as opposed to placebo recipients) had higher spike-specific TCR breadth.

V was shortened by 5 bases and J by 2 bases, with 18 bases between the two germline ends. Germline V lookup: CDR1 LGHDT, CDR2 YNNKEL (reference sequence). CDR3 length equals 16 residues. Treatment described: roughly 18 received Ad26.COV2.S at low or high dose, single or two shots; roughly 5 received placebo; per-sample allocation not given. Sample collection was performed on day 63 after the first vaccine or placebo injection. Its platform was an Ad26 vector, and its expressed antigen was Wuhan-strain SARS-CoV-2 spike. About this clone itself: Its antigen is still unknown.

Sequenced by immunoSEQ multiplex PCR; TCRdb stores in-frame clones only, minus some. Altogether fewer than 400,000 clones are present, 70% to 90% being singletons, with the ten largest covering 1.5% to 2.5%. The sequences come from peripheral blood, collected in a trial of Ad26.COV2.S vaccine versus placebo. The chain uses TRBV3-1 (or the pseudogene TRBV3-2) and TRBJ1-2; possible D gene TRBD1, 5 bases. The TCR comes from a person aged 18-60 years who received the Ad26.COV2.S COVID-19 vaccine or a placebo. As DNA, the CDR3 is TGTGCCAGCAGCGTCGGGGGAGGGGCTGTGAACTATGGCTACACCTTC. This sequence encodes CASSVGGGAVNYGYTF.